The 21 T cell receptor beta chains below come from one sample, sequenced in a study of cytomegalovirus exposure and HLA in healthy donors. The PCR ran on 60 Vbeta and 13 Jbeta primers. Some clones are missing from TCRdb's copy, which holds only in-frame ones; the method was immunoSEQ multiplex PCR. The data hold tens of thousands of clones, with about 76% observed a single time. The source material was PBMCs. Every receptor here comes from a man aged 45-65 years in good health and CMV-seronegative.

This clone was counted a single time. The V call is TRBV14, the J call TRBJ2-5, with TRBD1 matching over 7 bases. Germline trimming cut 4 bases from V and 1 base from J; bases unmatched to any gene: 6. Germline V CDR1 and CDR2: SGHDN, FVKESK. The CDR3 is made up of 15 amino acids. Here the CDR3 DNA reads TGTGCCAGCAGCCGCCTGGGACAGCGCCAAGAGACCCAGTACTTC. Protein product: CASSRLGQRQETQYF.

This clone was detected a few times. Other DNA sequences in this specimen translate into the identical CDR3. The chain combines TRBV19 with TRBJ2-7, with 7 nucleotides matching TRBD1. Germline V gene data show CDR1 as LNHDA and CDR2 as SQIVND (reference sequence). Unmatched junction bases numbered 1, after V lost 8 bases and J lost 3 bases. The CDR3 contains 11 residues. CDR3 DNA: TGTGCCAGTCGACAGGGCTACGAGCAGTACTTC. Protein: CASRQGYEQYF.

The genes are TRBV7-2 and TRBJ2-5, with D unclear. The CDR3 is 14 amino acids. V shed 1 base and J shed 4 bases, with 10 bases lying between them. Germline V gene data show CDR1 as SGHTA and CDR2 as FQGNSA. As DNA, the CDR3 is TGTGCCAGCAGCTTAGACCACAGACCAGAGACCCAGTACTTC. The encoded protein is CASSLDHRPETQYF.

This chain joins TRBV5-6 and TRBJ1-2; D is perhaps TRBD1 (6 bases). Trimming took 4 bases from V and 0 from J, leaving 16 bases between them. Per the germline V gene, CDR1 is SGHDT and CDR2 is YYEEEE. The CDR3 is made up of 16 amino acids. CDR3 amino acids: CASSNTGRDTNYGYTF. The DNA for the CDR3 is TGTGCCAGCAGCAATACCGGCCGGGACACTAACTATGGCTACACCTTC.

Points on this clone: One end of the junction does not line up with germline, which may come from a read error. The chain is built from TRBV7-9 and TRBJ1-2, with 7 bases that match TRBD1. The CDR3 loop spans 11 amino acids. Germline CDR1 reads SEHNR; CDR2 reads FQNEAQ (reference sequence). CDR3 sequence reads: CSSSLGGGDTF. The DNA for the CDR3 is TGTTCCAGCAGCTTAGGAGGGGGCGACACCTTC.

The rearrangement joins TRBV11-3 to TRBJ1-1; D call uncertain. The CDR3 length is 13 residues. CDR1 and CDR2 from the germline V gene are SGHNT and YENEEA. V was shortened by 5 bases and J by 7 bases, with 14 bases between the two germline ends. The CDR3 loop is CASSVGNRGEAFF. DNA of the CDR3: TGTGCCAGCAGCGTCGGGAACCGGGGTGAAGCTTTCTTT.

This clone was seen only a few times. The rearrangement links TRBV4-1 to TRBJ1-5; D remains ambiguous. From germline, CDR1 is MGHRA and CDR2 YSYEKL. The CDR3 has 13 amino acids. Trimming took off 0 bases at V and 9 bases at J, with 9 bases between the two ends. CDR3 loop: CASSQEVGRPQHF. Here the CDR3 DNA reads TGCGCCAGCAGCCAAGAGGTGGGCAGGCCCCAGCATTTT.

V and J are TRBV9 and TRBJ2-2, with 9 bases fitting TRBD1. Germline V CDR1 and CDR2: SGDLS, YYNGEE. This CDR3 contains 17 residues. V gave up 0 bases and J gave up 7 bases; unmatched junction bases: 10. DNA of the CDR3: TGTGCCAGCAGCGTAGTCGGGACAGGGTCCCTTATCGGGGAGCTGTTTTTT. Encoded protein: CASSVVGTGSLIGELFF.

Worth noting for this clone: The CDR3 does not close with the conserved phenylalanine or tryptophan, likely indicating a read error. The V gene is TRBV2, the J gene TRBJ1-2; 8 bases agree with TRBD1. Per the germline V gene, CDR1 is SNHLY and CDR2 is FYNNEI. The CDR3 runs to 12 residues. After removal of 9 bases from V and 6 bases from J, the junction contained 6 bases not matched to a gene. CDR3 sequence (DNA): TGTGCCAGGGGACAGGCGATGAATGGCTACACCCTC. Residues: CARGQAMNGYTL.

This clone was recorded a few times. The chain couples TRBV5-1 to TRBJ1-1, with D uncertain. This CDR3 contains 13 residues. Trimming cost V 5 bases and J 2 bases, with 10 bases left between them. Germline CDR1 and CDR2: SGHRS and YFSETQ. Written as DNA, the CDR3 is TGCGCCAGCAGAACTAGGACCAACACTGAAGCTTTCTTT. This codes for CASRTRTNTEAFF. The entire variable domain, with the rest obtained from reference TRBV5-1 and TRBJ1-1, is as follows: KAGVTQTPRYLIKTRGQQVTLSCSPISGHRSVSWYQQTPGQGLQFLFEYFSETQRNKGNFPGRFSGRQFSNSRSEMNVSTLELGDSALYLCASRTRTNTEAFFGQGTRLTVV.

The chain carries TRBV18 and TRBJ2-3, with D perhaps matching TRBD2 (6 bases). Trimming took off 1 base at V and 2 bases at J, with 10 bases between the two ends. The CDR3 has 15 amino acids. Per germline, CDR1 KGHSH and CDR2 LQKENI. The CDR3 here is CASSPLSGLTDTQYF. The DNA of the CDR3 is TGTGCCAGCTCACCACTAAGCGGGCTCACAGATACGCAGTATTTT.

The CDR3 bases are TGTGCCAGCAGGGGGCCCGGTGAAAAACTGTTTTTT. This sequence encodes CASRGPGEKLFF. The J gene is TRBJ1-4, the V gene TRBV2; D perhaps matches TRBD1 (5 bases). V was trimmed by 6 bases and J by 7 bases, leaving 9 bases between them. Per germline, CDR1 SNHLY and CDR2 FYNNEI. CDR3 length equals 12 residues.

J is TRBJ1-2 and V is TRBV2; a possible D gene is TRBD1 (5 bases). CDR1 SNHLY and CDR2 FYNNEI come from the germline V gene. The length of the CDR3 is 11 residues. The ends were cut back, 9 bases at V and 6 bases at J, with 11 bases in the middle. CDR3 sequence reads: CARRQGDGYTF. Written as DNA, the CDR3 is TGTGCCAGGAGGCAAGGGGATGGCTACACCTTC. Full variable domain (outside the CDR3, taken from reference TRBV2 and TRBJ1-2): EPEVTQTPSHQVTQMGQEVILRCVPISNHLYFYWYRQILGQKVEFLVSFYNNEISEKSEIFDDQFSVERPDGSNFTLKIRSTKLEDSAMYFCARRQGDGYTFGSGTRLTVV.

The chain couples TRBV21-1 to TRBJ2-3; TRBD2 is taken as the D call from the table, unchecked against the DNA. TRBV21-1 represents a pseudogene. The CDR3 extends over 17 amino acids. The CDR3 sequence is CASSKEVLASWEDTQYF. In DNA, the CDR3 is TGTGCCAGCAGCAAAGAGGTACTAGCGAGTTGGGAAGATACGCAGTATTTT.

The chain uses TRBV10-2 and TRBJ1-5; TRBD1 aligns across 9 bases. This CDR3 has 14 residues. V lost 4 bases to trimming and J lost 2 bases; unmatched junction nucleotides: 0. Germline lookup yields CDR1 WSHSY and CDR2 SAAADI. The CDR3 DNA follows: TGCGCCAGCAGTGGGACAGGGGGCAATCAGCCCCAGCATTTT. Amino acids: CASSGTGGNQPQHF.

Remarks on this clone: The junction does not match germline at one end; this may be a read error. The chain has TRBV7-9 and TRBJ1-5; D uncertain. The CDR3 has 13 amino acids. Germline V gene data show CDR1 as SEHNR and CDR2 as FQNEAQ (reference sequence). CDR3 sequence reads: CSSSLYSNQPQHF. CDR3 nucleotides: TGTTCCAGCAGCTTATATAGCAATCAGCCCCAGCATTTT.

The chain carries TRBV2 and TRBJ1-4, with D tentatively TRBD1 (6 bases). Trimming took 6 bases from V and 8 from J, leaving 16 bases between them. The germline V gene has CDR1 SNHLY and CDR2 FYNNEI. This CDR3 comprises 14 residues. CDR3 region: CASRPGVLGEKLFF. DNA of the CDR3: TGTGCCAGCAGGCCAGGGGTTCTCGGAGAAAAACTGTTTTTT.

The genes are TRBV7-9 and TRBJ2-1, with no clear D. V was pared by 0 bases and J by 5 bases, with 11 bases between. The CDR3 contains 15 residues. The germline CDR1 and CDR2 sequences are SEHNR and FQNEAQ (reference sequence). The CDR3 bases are TGTGCCAGCAGCTTAGCTGGCGACCGGGACAATGAGCAGTTCTTC. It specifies CASSLAGDRDNEQFF. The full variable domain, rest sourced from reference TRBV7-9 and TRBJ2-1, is DTGVSQNPRHKITKRGQNVTFRCDPISEHNRLYWYRQTLGQGPEFLTYFQNEAQLEKSRLLSDRFSAERPKGSFSTLEIQRTEQGDSAMYLCASSLAGDRDNEQFFGPGTRLTVL.

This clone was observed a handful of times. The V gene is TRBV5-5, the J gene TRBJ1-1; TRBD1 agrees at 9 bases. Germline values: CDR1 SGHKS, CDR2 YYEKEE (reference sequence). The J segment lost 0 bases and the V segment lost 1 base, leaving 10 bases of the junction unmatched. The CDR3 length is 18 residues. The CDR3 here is CASSLSGTGMHLNTEAFF. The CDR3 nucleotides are TGTGCCAGCAGCTTGTCCGGGACAGGGATGCACTTGAACACTGAAGCTTTCTTT.

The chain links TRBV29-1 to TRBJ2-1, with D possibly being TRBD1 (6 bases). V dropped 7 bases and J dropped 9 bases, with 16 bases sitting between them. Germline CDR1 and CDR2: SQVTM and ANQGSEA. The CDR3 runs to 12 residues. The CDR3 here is CSATQGGAEQFF. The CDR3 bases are TGCAGCGCTACACAAGGGGGAGCTGAGCAGTTCTTC.

CDR3 amino acids: CASSIRTGSGELFF. CDR3 nucleotide sequence: TGCGCCAGCAGCATCCGGACAGGATCCGGGGAGCTGTTTTTT. V is TRBV5-1 and J is TRBJ2-2; TRBD1 aligns across 7 bases. Germline-derived CDR1 and CDR2 are SGHRS and YFSETQ. The ends lost 4 bases at V and 6 bases at J; junction bases unmatched: 6. The CDR3 contains 14 residues.